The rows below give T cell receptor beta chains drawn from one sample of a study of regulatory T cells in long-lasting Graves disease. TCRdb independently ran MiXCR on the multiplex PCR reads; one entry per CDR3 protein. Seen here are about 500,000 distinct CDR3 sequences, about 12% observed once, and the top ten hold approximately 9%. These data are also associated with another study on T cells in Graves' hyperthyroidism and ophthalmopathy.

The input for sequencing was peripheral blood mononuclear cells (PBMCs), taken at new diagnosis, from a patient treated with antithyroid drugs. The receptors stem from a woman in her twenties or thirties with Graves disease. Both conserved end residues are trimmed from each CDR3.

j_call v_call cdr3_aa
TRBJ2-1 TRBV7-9 ASSLDWREQF
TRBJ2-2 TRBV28 ASTLTGGFKSGELF
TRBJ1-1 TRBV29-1 SVREVEAF
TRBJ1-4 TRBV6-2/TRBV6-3 ASSSKRRITNEKLF
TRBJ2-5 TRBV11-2 ASRGGGPLGETQY
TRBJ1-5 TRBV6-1 ASRERGPPDQPQH
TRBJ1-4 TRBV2 ASSRDRMVSEKLF
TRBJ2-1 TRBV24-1 ATSASGSINEQF
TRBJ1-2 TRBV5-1 ASSPRQGFSYGYT
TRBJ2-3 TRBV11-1 ASSLEHSGPSRTDTQY
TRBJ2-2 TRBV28 ASSGWLAGGELF
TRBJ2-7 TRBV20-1 SAAADTNYEQY
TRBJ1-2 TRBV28 ASSDTAYANYGYT
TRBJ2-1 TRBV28 ASRSLGTSYNEQF
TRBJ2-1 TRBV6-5 ASSYYDSKNEQF
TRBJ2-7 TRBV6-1 ASHPRIINYEQY
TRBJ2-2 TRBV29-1 SVGSLRNTGELF
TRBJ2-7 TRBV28 ASRPTSGPFLEQY
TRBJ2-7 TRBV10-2 ASTGGAPYEQY
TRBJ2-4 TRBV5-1 ASSIDSENIQY
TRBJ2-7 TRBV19 ASSRPGDSGGYEQY
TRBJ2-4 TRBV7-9 ASSLAQKNIQY
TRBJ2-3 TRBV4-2 ASSQGTTLSQY
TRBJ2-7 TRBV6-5 ANSYGRAYEQY
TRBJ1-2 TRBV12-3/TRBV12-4 ASSLTRRGYYDYT
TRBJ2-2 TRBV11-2 ASSLFGQGGVGELF
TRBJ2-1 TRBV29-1 SVDGNIDEQF
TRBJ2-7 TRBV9 ASSATRTGGRYEQY
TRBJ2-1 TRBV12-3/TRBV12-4 ASSFRTSGSNEQF
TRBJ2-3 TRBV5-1 ASSRFFLRSPDDAQY
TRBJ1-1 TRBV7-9 ASSLWEGARTEAF
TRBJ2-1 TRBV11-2 ASSQMGLAMRGSYNEQF
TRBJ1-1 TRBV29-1 RAGPENTEAF
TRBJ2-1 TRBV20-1 SAQRSQGNEQF
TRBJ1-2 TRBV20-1 SASSRNYGYT
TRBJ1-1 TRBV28 ASSYRGGRNTEAF
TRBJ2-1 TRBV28 ASSLSPLRETYNEQF
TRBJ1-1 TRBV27 ASSRDRGRGTEAF
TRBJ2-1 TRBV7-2 ASSPGSGHRSEQF
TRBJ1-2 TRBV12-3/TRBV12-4 ASSLAAGHGYT
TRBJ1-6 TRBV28 ASSRPAGPINSPLH
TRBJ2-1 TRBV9 ASSVAGGPMNEQF
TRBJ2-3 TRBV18 ASSPPTRADTQY
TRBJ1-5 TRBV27 ASSFTTHQPQH
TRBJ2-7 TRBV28 ASSLWQGRYEQY
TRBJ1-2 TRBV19 ASSISRNYGYT
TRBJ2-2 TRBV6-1 ASKAGSNTGELF
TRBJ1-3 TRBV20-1 SGLWDSGNTIY
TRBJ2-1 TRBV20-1 SALDSGSTNAYNEQF
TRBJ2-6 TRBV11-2 ASSWTRGVSGANVLT
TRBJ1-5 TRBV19 ASSFGTGNSQPQH
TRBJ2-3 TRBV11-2 ASSPGDRESTDTQY
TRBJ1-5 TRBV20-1 SAREGALYQPQH
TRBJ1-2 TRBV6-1 ASSRDRAMIRTYGYT
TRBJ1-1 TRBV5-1 ASSFSGLGTEAF
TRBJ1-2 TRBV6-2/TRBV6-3 ASSDRDGYT
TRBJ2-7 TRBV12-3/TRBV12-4 ASSLRLAGGGEQY